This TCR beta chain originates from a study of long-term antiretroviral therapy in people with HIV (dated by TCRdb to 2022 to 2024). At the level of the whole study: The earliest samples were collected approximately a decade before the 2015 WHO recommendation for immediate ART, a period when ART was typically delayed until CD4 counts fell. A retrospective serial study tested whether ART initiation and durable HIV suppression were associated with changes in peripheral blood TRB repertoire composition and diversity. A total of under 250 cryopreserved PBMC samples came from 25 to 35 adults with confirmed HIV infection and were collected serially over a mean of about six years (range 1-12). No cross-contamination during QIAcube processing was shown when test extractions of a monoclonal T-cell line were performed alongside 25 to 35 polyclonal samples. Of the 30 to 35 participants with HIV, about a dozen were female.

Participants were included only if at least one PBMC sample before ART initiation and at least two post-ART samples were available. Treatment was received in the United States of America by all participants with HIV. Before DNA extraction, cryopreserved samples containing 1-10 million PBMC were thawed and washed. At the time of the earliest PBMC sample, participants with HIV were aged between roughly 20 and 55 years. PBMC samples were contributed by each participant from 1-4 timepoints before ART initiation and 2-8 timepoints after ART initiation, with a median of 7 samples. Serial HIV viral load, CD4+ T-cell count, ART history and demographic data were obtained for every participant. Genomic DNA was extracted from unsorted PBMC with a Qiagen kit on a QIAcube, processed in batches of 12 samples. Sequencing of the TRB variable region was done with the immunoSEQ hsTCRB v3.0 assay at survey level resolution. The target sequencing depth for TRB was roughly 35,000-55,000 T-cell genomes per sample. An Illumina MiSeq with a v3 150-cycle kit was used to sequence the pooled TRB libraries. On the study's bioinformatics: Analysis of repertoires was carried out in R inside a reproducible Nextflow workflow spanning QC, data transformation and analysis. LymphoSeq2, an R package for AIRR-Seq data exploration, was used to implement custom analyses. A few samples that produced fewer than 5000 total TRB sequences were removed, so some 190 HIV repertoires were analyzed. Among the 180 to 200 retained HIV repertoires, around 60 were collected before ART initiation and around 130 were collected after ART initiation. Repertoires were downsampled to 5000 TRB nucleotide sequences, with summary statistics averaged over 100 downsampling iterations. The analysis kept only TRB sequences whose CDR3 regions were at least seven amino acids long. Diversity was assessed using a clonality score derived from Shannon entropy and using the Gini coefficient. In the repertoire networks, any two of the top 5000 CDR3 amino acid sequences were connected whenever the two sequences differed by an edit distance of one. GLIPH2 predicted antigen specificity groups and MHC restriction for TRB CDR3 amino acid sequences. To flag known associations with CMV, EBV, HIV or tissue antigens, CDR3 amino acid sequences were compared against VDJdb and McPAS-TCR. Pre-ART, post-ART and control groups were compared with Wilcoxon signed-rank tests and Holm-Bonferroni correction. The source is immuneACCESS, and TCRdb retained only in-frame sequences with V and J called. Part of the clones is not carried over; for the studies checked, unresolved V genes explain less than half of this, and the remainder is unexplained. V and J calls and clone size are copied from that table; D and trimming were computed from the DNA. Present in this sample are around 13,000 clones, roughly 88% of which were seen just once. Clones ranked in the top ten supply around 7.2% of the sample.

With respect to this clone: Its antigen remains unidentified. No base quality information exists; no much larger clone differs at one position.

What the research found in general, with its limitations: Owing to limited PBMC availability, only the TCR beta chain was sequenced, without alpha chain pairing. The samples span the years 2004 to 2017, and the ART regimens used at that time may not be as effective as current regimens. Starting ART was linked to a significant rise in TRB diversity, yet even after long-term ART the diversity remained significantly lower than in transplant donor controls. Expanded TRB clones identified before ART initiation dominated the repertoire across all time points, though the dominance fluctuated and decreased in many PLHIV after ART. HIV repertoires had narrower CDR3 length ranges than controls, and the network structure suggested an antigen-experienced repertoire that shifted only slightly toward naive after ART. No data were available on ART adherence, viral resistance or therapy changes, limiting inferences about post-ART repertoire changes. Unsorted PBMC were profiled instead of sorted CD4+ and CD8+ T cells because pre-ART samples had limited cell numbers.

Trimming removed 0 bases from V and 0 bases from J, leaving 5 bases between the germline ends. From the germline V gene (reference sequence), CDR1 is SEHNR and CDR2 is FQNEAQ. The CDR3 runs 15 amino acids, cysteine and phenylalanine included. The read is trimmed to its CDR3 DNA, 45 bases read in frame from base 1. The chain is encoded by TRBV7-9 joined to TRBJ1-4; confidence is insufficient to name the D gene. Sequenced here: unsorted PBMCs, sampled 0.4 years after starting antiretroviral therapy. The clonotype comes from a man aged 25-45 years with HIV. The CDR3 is CASSLARTTNEKLFF. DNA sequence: TGTGCCAGCAGCTTAGCTCGAACAACTAATGAAAAACTGTTTTTT.